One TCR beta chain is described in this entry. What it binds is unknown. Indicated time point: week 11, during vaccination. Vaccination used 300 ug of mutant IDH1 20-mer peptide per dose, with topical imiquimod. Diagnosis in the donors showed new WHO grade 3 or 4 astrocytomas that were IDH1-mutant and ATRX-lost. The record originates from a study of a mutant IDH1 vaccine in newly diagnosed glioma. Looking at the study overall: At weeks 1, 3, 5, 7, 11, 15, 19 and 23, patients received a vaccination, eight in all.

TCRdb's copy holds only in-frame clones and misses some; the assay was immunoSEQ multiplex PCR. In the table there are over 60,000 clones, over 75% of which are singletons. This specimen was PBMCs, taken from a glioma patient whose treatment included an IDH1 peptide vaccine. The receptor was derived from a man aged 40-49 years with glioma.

CDR3 in DNA: TGTGCTAGTGGTGCTAACAGGGCAAATGAGCAGTTCTTC. It translates to CASGANRANEQFF. The rearrangement uses TRBV12-5 and TRBJ2-1; tentative D call: TRBD1 (6 bases). Germline CDR1 and CDR2: LGHNT and FRNRAP. The CDR3 loop spans 13 amino acids. Between the trimmed V and J ends, which lost 5 bases and 7 bases, there was a span of 12 bases.